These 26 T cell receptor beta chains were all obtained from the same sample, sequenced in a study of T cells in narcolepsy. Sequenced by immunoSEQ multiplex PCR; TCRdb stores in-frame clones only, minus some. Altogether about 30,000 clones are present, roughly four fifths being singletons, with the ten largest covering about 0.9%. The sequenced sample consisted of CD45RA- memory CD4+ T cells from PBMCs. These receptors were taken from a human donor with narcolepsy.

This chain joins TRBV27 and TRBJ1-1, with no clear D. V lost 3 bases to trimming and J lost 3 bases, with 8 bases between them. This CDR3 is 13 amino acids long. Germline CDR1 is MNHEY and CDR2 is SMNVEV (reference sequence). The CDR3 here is CASSLVWDTEAFF. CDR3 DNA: TGTGCCAGCAGTTTGGTCTGGGACACTGAAGCTTTCTTT.

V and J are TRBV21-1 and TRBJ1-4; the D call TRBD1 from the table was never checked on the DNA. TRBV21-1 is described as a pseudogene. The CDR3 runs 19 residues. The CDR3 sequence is CASSKGRGRQGAPNEKLFF. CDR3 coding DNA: TGTGCCAGCAGCAAGGGAAGGGGAAGACAGGGGGCACCTAATGAAAAACTGTTTTTT.

The CDR3 region has the DNA TGTGCCAGCAGTCGCTACGACGGGGGGGAGACCCAGTACTTC. Translation: CASSRYDGGETQYF. The chain joins TRBV6-1 to TRBJ2-5; 7 positions match TRBD2. CDR3 length: 14 amino acids. V dropped 5 bases and J dropped 5; count of bases not matched to a gene: 8. The V gene's germline CDR1 is MNHNS and CDR2 SASEGT.

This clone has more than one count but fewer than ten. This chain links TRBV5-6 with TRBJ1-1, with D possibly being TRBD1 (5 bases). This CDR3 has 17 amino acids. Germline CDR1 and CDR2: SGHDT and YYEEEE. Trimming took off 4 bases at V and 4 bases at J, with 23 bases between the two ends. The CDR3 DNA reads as TGTGCCAGCAGCCCCGTTTGGGGGGGGTCCAGTGGCACTGAAGCTTTCTTT. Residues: CASSPVWGGSSGTEAFF.

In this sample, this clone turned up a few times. The CDR3 reads CASSQRLNTEAFF. CDR3 in DNA: TGCGCCAGCAGCCAACGACTCAACACTGAAGCTTTCTTT. The rearrangement links TRBV4-3 to TRBJ1-1; D gene ambiguous. Germline V lookup: CDR1 LGHNA, CDR2 YSLEER. This CDR3 spans 13 amino acids. Trimming pared 2 bases from V and 2 bases from J, leaving 6 bases between.

CDR3 nucleotides: TGCAGCGCCGACAGGGGGGGAAGAGAGACCCAGTACTTC. It is translated as CSADRGGRETQYF. The rearrangement links TRBV29-1 to TRBJ2-5; TRBD1 agrees at 9 bases. Germline V lookup: CDR1 SQVTM, CDR2 ANQGSEA. CDR3 length equals 13 residues. With V trimmed by 7 bases and J by 4 bases, 7 bases remained unmatched.

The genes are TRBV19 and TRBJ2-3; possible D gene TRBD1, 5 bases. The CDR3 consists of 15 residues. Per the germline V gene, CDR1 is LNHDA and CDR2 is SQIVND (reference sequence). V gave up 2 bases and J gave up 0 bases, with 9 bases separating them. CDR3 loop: CASSIKGASTDTQYF. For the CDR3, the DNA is TGTGCCAGTAGTATAAAAGGGGCTAGCACAGATACGCAGTATTTT.

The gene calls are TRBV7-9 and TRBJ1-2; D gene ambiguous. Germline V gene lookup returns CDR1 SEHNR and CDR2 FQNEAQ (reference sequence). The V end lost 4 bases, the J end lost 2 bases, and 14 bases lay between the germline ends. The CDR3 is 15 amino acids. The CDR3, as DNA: TGTGCCAGCAGCTCTTCCTCGGGCGGGAACTATGGCTACACCTTC. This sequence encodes CASSSSSGGNYGYTF.

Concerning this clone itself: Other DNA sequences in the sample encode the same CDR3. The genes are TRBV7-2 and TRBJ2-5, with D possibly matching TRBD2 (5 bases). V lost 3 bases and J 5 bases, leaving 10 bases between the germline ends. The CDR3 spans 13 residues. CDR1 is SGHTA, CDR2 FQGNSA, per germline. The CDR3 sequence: CASSLGRGETQYF. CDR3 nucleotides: TGTGCCAGCAGCTTGGGCCGAGGGGAGACCCAGTACTTC. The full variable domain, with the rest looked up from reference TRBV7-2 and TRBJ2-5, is GAGVSQSPSNKVTEKGKDVELRCDPISGHTALYWYRQSLGQGLEFLIYFQGNSAPDKSGLPSDRFSAERTGGSVSTLTIQRTQQEDSAVYLCASSLGRGETQYFGPGTRLLVL.

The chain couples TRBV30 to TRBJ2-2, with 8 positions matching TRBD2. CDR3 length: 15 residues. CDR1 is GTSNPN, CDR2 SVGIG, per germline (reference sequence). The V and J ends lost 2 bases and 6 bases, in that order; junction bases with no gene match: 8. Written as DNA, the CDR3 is TGTGCCTGGAGTCCCCGATCGGGACTAGCCGGGGAGCTGTTTTTT. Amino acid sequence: CAWSPRSGLAGELFF.

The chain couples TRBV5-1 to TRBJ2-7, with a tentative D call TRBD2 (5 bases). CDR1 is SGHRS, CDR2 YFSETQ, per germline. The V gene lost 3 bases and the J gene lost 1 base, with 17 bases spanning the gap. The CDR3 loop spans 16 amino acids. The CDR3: CASSSGLDRTSYEQYF. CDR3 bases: TGCGCCAGCAGCTCAGGATTGGACCGGACTTCCTACGAGCAGTACTTC.

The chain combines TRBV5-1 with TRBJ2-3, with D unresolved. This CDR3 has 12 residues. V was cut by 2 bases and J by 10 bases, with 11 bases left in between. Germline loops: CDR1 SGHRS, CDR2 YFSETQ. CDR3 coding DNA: TGCGCCAGCAGCTTCGACGGGTCAGCGCAGTATTTT. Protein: CASSFDGSAQYF.

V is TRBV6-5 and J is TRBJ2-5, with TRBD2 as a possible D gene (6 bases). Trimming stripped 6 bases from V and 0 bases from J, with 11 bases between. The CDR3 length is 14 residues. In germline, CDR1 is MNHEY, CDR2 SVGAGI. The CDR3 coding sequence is TGTGCCAGCAGACGCTCGGGGGACCAAGAGACCCAGTACTTC. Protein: CASRRSGDQETQYF.

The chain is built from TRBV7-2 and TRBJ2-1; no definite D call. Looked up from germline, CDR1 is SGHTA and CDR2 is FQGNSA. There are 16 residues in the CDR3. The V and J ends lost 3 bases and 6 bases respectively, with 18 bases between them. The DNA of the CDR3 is TGTGCCAGCAGCTTGTACACCCTCCCCCCGTCCAATGAGCAGTTCTTC. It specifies CASSLYTLPPSNEQFF.

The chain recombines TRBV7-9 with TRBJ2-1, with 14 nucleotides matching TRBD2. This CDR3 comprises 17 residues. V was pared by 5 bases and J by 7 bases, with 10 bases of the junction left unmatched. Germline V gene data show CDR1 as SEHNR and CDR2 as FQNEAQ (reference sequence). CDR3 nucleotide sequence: TGTGCCAGCAGCCCCCCCTTCCGACTAGCGGGGGGGAATGAGCAGTTCTTC. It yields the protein CASSPPFRLAGGNEQFF.

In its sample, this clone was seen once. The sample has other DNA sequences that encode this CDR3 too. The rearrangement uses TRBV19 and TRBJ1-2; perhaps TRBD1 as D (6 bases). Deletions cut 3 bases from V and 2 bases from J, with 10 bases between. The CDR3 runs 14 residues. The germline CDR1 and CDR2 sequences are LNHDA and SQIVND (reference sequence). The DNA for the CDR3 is TGTGCCAGTAGTATCACAGGGTCGAACTATGGCTACACCTTC. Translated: CASSITGSNYGYTF.

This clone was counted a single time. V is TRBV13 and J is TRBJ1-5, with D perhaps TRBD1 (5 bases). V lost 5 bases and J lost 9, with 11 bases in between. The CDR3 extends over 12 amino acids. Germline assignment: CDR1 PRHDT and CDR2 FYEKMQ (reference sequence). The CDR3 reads CASSRGSGPQHF. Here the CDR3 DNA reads TGTGCCAGCAGCCGGGGCTCGGGGCCCCAGCATTTT.

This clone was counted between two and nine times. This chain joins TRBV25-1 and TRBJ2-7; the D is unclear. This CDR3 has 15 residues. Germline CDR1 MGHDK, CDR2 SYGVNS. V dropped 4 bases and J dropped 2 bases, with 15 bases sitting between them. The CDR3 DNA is TGTGCCAGCAGTGGGGAAGGATACAAGACCTACGAGCAGTACTTC. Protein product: CASSGEGYKTYEQYF.

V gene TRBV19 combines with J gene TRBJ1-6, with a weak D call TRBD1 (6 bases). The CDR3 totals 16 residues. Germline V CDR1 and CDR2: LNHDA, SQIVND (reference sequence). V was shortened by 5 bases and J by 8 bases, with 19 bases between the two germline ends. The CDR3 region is CASSGDWGARDSPLHF. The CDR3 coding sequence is TGTGCCAGTAGTGGAGATTGGGGGGCGAGGGATTCACCCCTCCACTTT.

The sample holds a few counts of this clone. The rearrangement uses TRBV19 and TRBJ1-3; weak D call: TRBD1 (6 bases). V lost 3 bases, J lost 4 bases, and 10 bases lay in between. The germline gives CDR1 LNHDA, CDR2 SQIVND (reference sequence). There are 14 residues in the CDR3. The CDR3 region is CASSMQGRGNTIYF. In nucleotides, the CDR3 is TGTGCCAGTAGTATGCAGGGGAGAGGAAACACCATATATTTT.

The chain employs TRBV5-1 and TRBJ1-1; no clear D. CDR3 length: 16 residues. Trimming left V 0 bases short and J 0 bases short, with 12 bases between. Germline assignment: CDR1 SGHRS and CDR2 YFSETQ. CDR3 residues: CASSLDLAEMNTEAFF. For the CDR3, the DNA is TGCGCCAGCAGCTTGGACCTAGCTGAAATGAACACTGAAGCTTTCTTT. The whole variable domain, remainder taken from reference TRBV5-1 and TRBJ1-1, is KAGVTQTPRYLIKTRGQQVTLSCSPISGHRSVSWYQQTPGQGLQFLFEYFSETQRNKGNFPGRFSGRQFSNSRSEMNVSTLELGDSALYLCASSLDLAEMNTEAFFGQGTRLTVV.

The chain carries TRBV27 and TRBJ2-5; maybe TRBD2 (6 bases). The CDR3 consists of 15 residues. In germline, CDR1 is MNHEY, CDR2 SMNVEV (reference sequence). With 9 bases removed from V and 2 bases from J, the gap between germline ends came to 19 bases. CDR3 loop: CASSGGPKSQETQYF. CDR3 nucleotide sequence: TGTGCCAGTAGCGGAGGCCCTAAATCACAAGAGACCCAGTACTTC.

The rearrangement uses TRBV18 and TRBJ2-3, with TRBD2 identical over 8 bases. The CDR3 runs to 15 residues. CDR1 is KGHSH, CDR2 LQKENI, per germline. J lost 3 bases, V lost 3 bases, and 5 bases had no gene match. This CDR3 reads CASSPLSGGTDTQYF. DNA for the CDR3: TGTGCCAGCTCACCCCTCAGCGGGGGAACAGATACGCAGTATTTT.

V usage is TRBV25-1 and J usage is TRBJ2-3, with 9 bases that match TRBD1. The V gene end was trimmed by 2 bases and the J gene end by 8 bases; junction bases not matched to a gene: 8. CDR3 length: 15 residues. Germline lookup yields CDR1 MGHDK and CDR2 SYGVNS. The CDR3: CASSEPGQGMVTQYF. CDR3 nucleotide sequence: TGTGCCAGCAGTGAACCCGGACAGGGGATGGTTACGCAGTATTTT.

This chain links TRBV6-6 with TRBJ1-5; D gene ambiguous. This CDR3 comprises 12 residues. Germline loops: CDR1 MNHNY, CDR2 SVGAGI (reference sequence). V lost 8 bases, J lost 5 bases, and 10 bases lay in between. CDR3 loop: CASCRPDQPQHF. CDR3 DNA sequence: TGTGCCAGCTGTCGCCCGGATCAGCCCCAGCATTTT.

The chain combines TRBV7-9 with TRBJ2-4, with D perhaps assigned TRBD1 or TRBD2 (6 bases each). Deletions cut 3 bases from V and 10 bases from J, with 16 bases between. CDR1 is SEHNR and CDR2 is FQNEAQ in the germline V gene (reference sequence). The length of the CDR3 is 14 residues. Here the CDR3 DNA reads TGTGCCAGCAGCTTTGAGTCGGGGGCGCGAATTCAGTACTTC. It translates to CASSFESGARIQYF.